These 18 T cell receptor beta chains originate from one sample sequenced in a study of graft-versus-host responses after intestinal transplantation. Sequenced by immunoSEQ multiplex PCR; TCRdb stores in-frame clones only, minus some. This repertoire shows tens of thousands of clones, about 87% found once; its top ten account for 0.28%. These receptors have no identified antigens. The material sequenced was unstimulated CD4+ T cells sorted from spleen or lymph node cells, taken before transplant. The source of these receptors is a human donor who was the organ donor for an intestinal transplant.

The rearrangement joins TRBV5-4 to TRBJ2-1; perhaps TRBD2 as D (6 bases). In germline, CDR1 is SGHNT, CDR2 YYREEE (reference sequence). The CDR3 contains 16 residues. Trimming stripped 4 bases from V and 0 bases from J, with 14 bases between. Here the CDR3 reads CASSPLAESSYNEQFF. The CDR3 DNA follows: TGTGCCAGCAGCCCCTTAGCGGAAAGCTCCTACAATGAGCAGTTCTTC.

The rearrangement uses TRBV9 and TRBJ2-1, with 13 nucleotides matching TRBD2. J gave up 4 bases and V 3 bases, and 1 base lay outside the gene matches. Germline loops: CDR1 SGDLS, CDR2 YYNGEE. The CDR3 is 15 amino acids. The DNA for the CDR3 is TGTGCCAGCAGCGCGGGACTAGCGGGATACAATGAGCAGTTCTTC. Protein sequence: CASSAGLAGYNEQFF.

This chain uses TRBV28 with TRBJ2-4, with D maybe TRBD1 (5 bases). The CDR3 covers 14 residues. Germline V gene lookup returns CDR1 MDHEN and CDR2 SYDVKM. Deletions cut 10 bases from V and 9 bases from J, with 22 bases between. CDR3 sequence (DNA): TGTGCCACCCAACCGGCCACTCAAAGGGGCATTCAGTACTTC. Translating it yields CATQPATQRGIQYF. The full variable domain, rest sourced from reference TRBV28 and TRBJ2-4, is DVKVTQSSRYLVKRTGEKVFLECVQDMDHENMFWYRQDPGLGLRLIYFSYDVKMKEKGDIPEGYSVSREKKERFSLILESASTNQTSMYLCATQPATQRGIQYFGAGTRLSVL.

The CDR3 region has the DNA TGCGCCAGCAGCTGGTGGCGGGGAGACTCTGGGGCCAACGTCCTGACTTTC. Protein: CASSWWRGDSGANVLTF. V gene TRBV5-1 combines with J gene TRBJ2-6, with a tentative D call TRBD2 (6 bases). This CDR3 is 17 amino acids long. Germline CDR1 reads SGHRS; CDR2 reads YFSETQ. Trimming left V 3 bases short and J 0 bases short, with 13 bases between.

This clone came up once. This chain uses TRBV27 with TRBJ1-2; TRBD1 agrees at 8 bases. Per germline, CDR1 MNHEY and CDR2 SMNVEV (reference sequence). V trimming: 8 bases; J trimming: 4 bases; junction bases outside the gene matches: 6. The CDR3 covers 13 residues. CDR3 DNA sequence: TGTGCCAGCGGTTCCGGGACAGGCTATGGCTACACCTTC. This gives the protein CASGSGTGYGYTF.

The chain joins TRBV7-2 to TRBJ2-7; 8 bases map to TRBD1. In germline, CDR1 is SGHTA, CDR2 FQGNSA. The CDR3 sequence is 15 residues long. J was trimmed by 0 bases and V by 5 bases; bases with no gene match: 6. In DNA, the CDR3 is TGTGCCAGCAGCGTGGGACAGGTGTTCTCCTACGAGCAGTACTTC. Amino acid sequence: CASSVGQVFSYEQYF.

The chain links TRBV5-4 to TRBJ2-1; 8 bases line up with TRBD1. Trimming cost V 5 bases and J 2 bases; bases outside gene matches: 6. The CDR3 length is 15 residues. The germline gives CDR1 SGHNT, CDR2 YYREEE (reference sequence). CDR3 bases: TGTGCCAGCAGAAGACAGGGGCCAACCTACAATGAGCAGTTCTTC. Protein sequence: CASRRQGPTYNEQFF.

This chain connects TRBV11-3 to TRBJ1-1; D gene unclear. The V gene lost 3 bases and the J gene lost 1 base, with 12 bases spanning the gap. The CDR3 totals 15 residues. Per the germline V gene, CDR1 is SGHNT and CDR2 is YENEEA. CDR3 sequence reads: CASSFYGRGNTEAFF. DNA of the CDR3: TGTGCCAGCAGCTTCTATGGCAGAGGGAACACTGAAGCTTTCTTT.

The chain joins TRBV28 to TRBJ2-7, with 9 bases matching TRBD1. The V gene's germline CDR1 is MDHEN and CDR2 SYDVKM. J was trimmed by 2 bases and V by 3 bases; bases with no gene match: 5. The CDR3 spans 15 residues. CDR3 residues: CASSFGTGNPYEQYF. The CDR3 nucleotides read TGTGCCAGCAGTTTCGGGACAGGGAATCCCTACGAGCAGTACTTC.

The chain joins TRBV28 to TRBJ2-2; TRBD1 might be the D (6 bases). Trimming stripped 4 bases from V and 2 bases from J, with 29 bases between. CDR1 is MDHEN, CDR2 SYDVKM, per germline. This CDR3 is built from 21 residues. The DNA for the CDR3 is TGTGCCAGCAGTTATACTACAGGGAAGGCCCACAGAGGTCGCAACACCGGGGAGCTGTTTTTT. Its translation: CASSYTTGKAHRGRNTGELFF.

This chain connects TRBV6-1 to TRBJ2-1; 8 bases align to TRBD1. This CDR3 is built from 15 residues. V shed 5 bases, J shed 1 base, and the junction held 4 bases outside the gene matches. The germline gives CDR1 MNHNS, CDR2 SASEGT. The CDR3 reads CASSKQGGSYNEQFF. CDR3 DNA: TGTGCCAGCAGTAAACAGGGGGGTTCCTACAATGAGCAGTTCTTC.

The J gene is TRBJ2-2, the V gene TRBV5-1; D is uncertain. Germline assignment: CDR1 SGHRS and CDR2 YFSETQ. The CDR3 runs to 13 residues. The V end was cut by 7 bases, the J end by 4 bases, with 11 bases between. The CDR3 bases are TGCGCCAGCGGCATAGCACCCACCGGGGAGCTGTTTTTT. It encodes CASGIAPTGELFF.

The J gene is TRBJ2-1, the V gene TRBV5-4; 13 bases fit TRBD2. The CDR3 length is 18 residues. V shed 2 bases, J shed 8 bases, and the junction held 13 bases outside the gene matches. Germline-derived CDR1 and CDR2 are SGHNT and YYREEE (reference sequence). CDR3 DNA sequence: TGTGCCAGCAGCTTTAAACGTCAGGGGACTAGCGGGATGTATGAGCAGTTCTTC. This codes for CASSFKRQGTSGMYEQFF. The full variable domain, in which reference TRBV5-4 and TRBJ2-1 provide the parts outside the CDR3, is ETGVTQSPTHLIKTRGQQVTLRCSSQSGHNTVSWYQQALGQGPQFIFQYYREEENGRGNFPPRFSGLQFPNYSSELNVNALELDDSALYLCASSFKRQGTSGMYEQFFGPGTRLTVL.

This chain uses TRBV5-1 with TRBJ2-1; D possibly corresponds to TRBD2 (6 bases). The length of the CDR3 is 15 residues. Trimming removed 3 bases from V and 1 base from J, with 11 bases in between. Germline CDR1 and CDR2: SGHRS and YFSETQ. The CDR3 nucleotides read TGCGCCAGCAGCTATACAGGAGGGTCCTACAATGAGCAGTTCTTC. Its translation: CASSYTGGSYNEQFF. Variable domain in full (rest from reference TRBV5-1 and TRBJ2-1): KAGVTQTPRYLIKTRGQQVTLSCSPISGHRSVSWYQQTPGQGLQFLFEYFSETQRNKGNFPGRFSGRQFSNSRSEMNVSTLELGDSALYLCASSYTGGSYNEQFFGPGTRLTVL.

The V gene is TRBV9, the J gene TRBJ2-3; no reliable D call. The germline CDR1 and CDR2 sequences are SGDLS and YYNGEE. The CDR3 consists of 13 residues. Trimming removed 4 bases at V and 0 bases at J, with 6 bases between. This chain's CDR3 is CASSQTSTDTQYF. The DNA of the CDR3 is TGTGCCAGCAGCCAAACTAGCACAGATACGCAGTATTTT.

The chain recombines TRBV27 with TRBJ2-7; a possible D gene is TRBD2 (5 bases). Per the germline V gene, CDR1 is MNHEY and CDR2 is SMNVEV (reference sequence). The germline V and J ends were trimmed by 6 bases and 0 bases, with 18 bases remaining between them. This CDR3 contains 16 residues. The CDR3 loop is CASRATGSIGSYEQYF. Here the CDR3 DNA reads TGTGCCAGCAGGGCAACGGGATCCATAGGCTCCTACGAGCAGTACTTC.

CDR3 sequence (DNA): TGTGCCAGCAGCCCGAGGACAGGGAGGGAAGAGACCCAGTACTTC. It is translated as CASSPRTGREETQYF. This chain joins TRBV9 and TRBJ2-5, with TRBD1 as a possible D gene (8 bases). Germline assignment: CDR1 SGDLS and CDR2 YYNGEE. The CDR3 runs to 15 residues. Trimming left V 4 bases short and J 3 bases short, with 16 bases between.

The V gene is TRBV14, the J gene TRBJ2-1; TRBD2 might be the D (5 bases). This CDR3 is built from 17 residues. V was cut by 2 bases and J by 4 bases, with 18 bases left in between. CDR1 and CDR2 from the germline V gene are SGHDN and FVKESK. CDR3 sequence (DNA): TGTGCCAGCAGCCAAAGCCTCGGACTGCGCCCTTACAATGAGCAGTTCTTC. It yields the protein CASSQSLGLRPYNEQFF.